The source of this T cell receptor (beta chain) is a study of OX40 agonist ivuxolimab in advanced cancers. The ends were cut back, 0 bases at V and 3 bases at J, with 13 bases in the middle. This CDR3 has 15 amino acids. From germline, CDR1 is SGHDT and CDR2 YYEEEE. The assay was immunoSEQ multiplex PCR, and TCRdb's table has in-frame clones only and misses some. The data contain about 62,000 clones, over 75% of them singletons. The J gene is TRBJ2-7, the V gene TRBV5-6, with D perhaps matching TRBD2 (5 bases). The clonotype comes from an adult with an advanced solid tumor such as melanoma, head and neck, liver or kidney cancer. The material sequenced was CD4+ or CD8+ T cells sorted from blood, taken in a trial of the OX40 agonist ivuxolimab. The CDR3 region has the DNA TGTGCCAGCAGCTTGGTGGGGAGCCCCAACTACGAGCAGTACTTC. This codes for CASSLVGSPNYEQYF.